A single sample is the source of the 20 T cell receptor beta chains below, sequenced in a study of blood T cells in healthy people across ages. Then a second PCR, running roughly 7 to 11 cycles, was carried out with a sample-barcoded 5' primer and a J-beta primer mix. TCRdb independently ran MiXCR on the 5' RACE reads; one entry per CDR3 protein. Of about 1,500,000 distinct CDR3 sequences in the sample, roughly 45% are singletons; the top ten hold roughly 7.9%. Source material: blood. These receptors all come from a woman under 30 in good health.

This clonotype has a handful of counts. The V call is TRBV15, the J call TRBJ1-5; D gene unclear. The CDR3 sequence is 14 residues long. V was pared by 8 bases and J by 1 base, with 12 bases between. Germline CDR1 is LNHNV and CDR2 is YYDKDF (reference sequence). The CDR3 DNA follows: TGTGCCACCGGAAGGGTGGTCAGCAATCAGCCCCAGCATTTT. It codes for CATGRVVSNQPQHF.

The J gene is TRBJ2-4, the V gene TRBV5-8, with D perhaps given as TRBD1 or TRBD2 (5 bases each). The J call could be wrong; TRBJ2-7 is a better fit for the DNA end. The CDR3 runs 17 residues. Germline assignment: CDR1 SGHTS and CDR2 YDEGEE. The CDR3, as DNA: TGTGCCAGCAGCTCCGTGCCTCCTGGGAGACAGAGATACGAGCAGTACTTC. Its protein is CASSSVPPGRQRYEQYF.

The table lists this clonotype with a few counts. V and J are TRBV4-1 and TRBJ2-6; 9 positions agree with TRBD1. In germline, CDR1 is MGHRA, CDR2 YSYEKL. CDR3 length: 18 residues. J gave up 2 bases and V 0 bases, and 5 bases lay outside the gene matches. The CDR3 reads CASSQEGGQGTGANVLTF. The CDR3 DNA reads as TGCGCCAGCAGCCAAGAAGGCGGACAGGGGACTGGGGCCAACGTCCTGACTTTC.

The chain employs TRBV9 and TRBJ2-3, with TRBD1 as a possible D gene (6 bases). The germline CDR1 and CDR2 sequences are SGDLS and YYNGEE. This CDR3 spans 15 amino acids. Trimming took off 0 bases at V and 1 base at J, with 9 bases between the two ends. CDR3 sequence: CASSVEGDRTDTQYF. The CDR3 coding sequence is TGTGCCAGCAGCGTAGAGGGGGACCGCACAGATACGCAGTATTTT.

The V and J genes are TRBV6-1 and TRBJ1-1, with D perhaps matching TRBD1 (6 bases). Trimming left V 7 bases short and J 1 base short, with 25 bases between. The V gene's germline CDR1 is MNHNS and CDR2 SASEGT. The CDR3 totals 18 residues. The CDR3 loop reads CASTLNPGAGARNTEAFF. In nucleotides, the CDR3 is TGTGCCAGCACCCTAAACCCTGGTGCGGGGGCTCGGAACACTGAAGCTTTCTTT.

The V call is TRBV6-5, the J call TRBJ2-1; 14 bases align to TRBD2. Trimming removed 5 bases from V and 10 bases from J; junction bases left unmatched: 7. CDR3 size: 15 residues. The germline V gene has CDR1 MNHEY and CDR2 SVGAGI. CDR3 nucleotide sequence: TGTGCCAGCAGTCCCCGATGGACTAGCGGGGGGGAGCAGTTCTTC. Residues: CASSPRWTSGGEQFF.

This clonotype occurred once. This chain uses TRBV5-5 with TRBJ2-1, with D perhaps matching TRBD1 or TRBD2 (5 bases each). The V end was cut by 2 bases, the J end by 3 bases, with 12 bases between. The V gene's germline CDR1 is SGHKS and CDR2 YYEKEE (reference sequence). This CDR3 spans 15 amino acids. The CDR3 nucleotides read TGTGCCAGCAGCTTCGGGGTTCAGGGCTACAATGAGCAGTTCTTC. This sequence encodes CASSFGVQGYNEQFF.

This clonotype has just one count. V and J are TRBV11-2 and TRBJ1-2; possibly TRBD1 for D (5 bases). Per the germline V gene, CDR1 is SGHAT and CDR2 is FQNNGV. Trimming removed 0 bases from V and 0 bases from J, with 14 bases in between. This CDR3 spans 17 amino acids. The CDR3 loop is CASSLDEGRGSNYGYTF. CDR3 sequence (DNA): TGTGCCAGCAGCTTAGACGAGGGTAGGGGCTCTAACTATGGCTACACCTTC.

This clonotype was recorded at least ten times. The rearrangement links TRBV4-1 to TRBJ1-5; D unresolved. V was pared by 9 bases and J by 5 bases, with 23 bases between. The V gene's germline CDR1 is MGHRA and CDR2 YSYEKL. The CDR3 length is 16 residues. CDR3 bases: TGCGCCAGTTCCAACGCTATTGCCGCGGGCGATCAGCCCCAGCATTTT. Residues: CASSNAIAAGDQPQHF.

In its sample, this clonotype was seen once. Germline and junction disagree at one end, which may indicate a read error. The J gene is TRBJ2-5, the V gene TRBV3-1, with TRBD1 matching over 7 bases. TRBJ2-7 explains the end of the DNA better; the J call may be wrong. Germline V gene lookup returns CDR1 LGHDT and CDR2 YNNKEL (reference sequence). The CDR3 length is 14 residues. CDR3 loop: CAGSRRGRAYEQYF. CDR3 sequence (DNA): TGTGCCGGCAGCCGAAGGGGGCGCGCCTACGAGCAGTACTTC.

This chain connects TRBV12-3 or TRBV12-4 to TRBJ1-6; D is undetermined. V gave up 2 bases and J gave up 7 bases, with 12 bases separating them. The CDR3 loop spans 15 amino acids. The CDR3 spells CASSLRVTENSPLHF. CDR3 coding DNA: TGTGCCAGCAGTTTACGTGTCACAGAAAATTCACCCCTCCACTTT.

Only a few counts were recorded for this clonotype. One end of the junction is discordant with germline, which a read error may explain. This chain connects TRBV5-1 to TRBJ2-5, with D perhaps TRBD2 (6 bases). The CDR3 extends over 13 amino acids. Germline assignment: CDR1 SGHRS and CDR2 YFSETQ. DNA for the CDR3: TGTGCCAGCAGTTTAGCTAGCGAGGAGACCCAGTACTTC. As protein: CASSLASEETQYF. Together with reference TRBV5-1 and TRBJ2-5, the CDR3 gives the full variable domain: KAGVTQTPRYLIKTRGQQVTLSCSPISGHRSVSWYQQTPGQGLQFLFEYFSETQRNKGNFPGRFSGRQFSNSRSEMNVSTLELGDSALYLCASSLASEETQYFGPGTRLLVL.

This clonotype was seen only a few times. The V call is TRBV29-1, the J call TRBJ2-2, with D perhaps matching TRBD1 (6 bases). With 1 base removed from V and 7 bases from J, the gap between germline ends came to 7 bases. Germline lookup yields CDR1 SQVTM and CDR2 ANQGSEA. The CDR3 length is 12 residues. CDR3 nucleotide sequence: TGCAGCGTTGAAGGGGACAACGGGGAGCTGTTTTTT. It specifies CSVEGDNGELFF.

The chain uses TRBV7-9 and TRBJ2-3; TRBD1 matches at 7 bases. This CDR3 is built from 16 residues. Per germline, CDR1 SEHNR and CDR2 FQNEAQ (reference sequence). V lost 5 bases to trimming and J lost 3 bases; unmatched junction nucleotides: 11. The CDR3 sequence: CASSPRDRNPTDTQYF. CDR3 nucleotide sequence: TGTGCCAGCAGCCCTCGGGACAGAAACCCAACAGATACGCAGTATTTT.

J is TRBJ2-3 and V is TRBV7-2, with 11 bases fitting TRBD2. The length of the CDR3 is 20 residues. Trimming at V came to 4 bases and at J to 4 bases, leaving 19 bases not matched to a gene. Germline V lookup: CDR1 SGHTA, CDR2 FQGNSA. CDR3 nucleotides: TGTGCCAGCAGCTCGTACGGGACTAGCGGACCCTCCCTTTGGCCAGATACGCAGTATTTT. Its protein product is CASSSYGTSGPSLWPDTQYF.

This clonotype was observed a handful of times. CDR3 DNA: TGTGCCAGCAGTGAAGTTAGGACAGGGTACGAGCAGTACTTC. This encodes CASSEVRTGYEQYF. J is TRBJ2-7 and V is TRBV2, with 8 bases fitting TRBD1. V was clipped by 1 base and J by 4 bases; unmatched bases: 3. Germline CDR1 is SNHLY and CDR2 is FYNNEI. This CDR3 comprises 14 residues.

This clonotype was picked up a small number of times. The J gene is TRBJ1-2, the V gene TRBV7-2, with 9 bases fitting TRBD1. V lost 5 bases to trimming and J lost 1 base; unmatched junction nucleotides: 5. The CDR3 contains 15 residues. Germline loops: CDR1 SGHTA, CDR2 FQGNSA. The DNA of the CDR3 is TGTGCCAGCAGCCCCGACAGGGGGATTAACTATGGCTACACCTTC. Residues: CASSPDRGINYGYTF.

This clonotype occurred many times. The CDR3 reads CASSERYGYTF. CDR3 nucleotide sequence: TGTGCCAGCTCGGAACGGTACGGCTACACCTTC. The V call is TRBV2, the J call TRBJ1-2; D unresolved. V was pared by 8 bases and J by 8 bases, with 12 bases between. The CDR3 has 11 amino acids. Germline V gene data show CDR1 as SNHLY and CDR2 as FYNNEI.

In its sample, this clonotype ranks as medium-sized. A much larger clone differs from this one at a single base, so this may be a read error. This sequence joins TRBV4-1 and TRBJ1-2; D unclear. Looked up from germline, CDR1 is MGHRA and CDR2 is YSYEKL. This CDR3 contains 14 residues. V lost 1 base to trimming and J lost 1 base, with 7 bases between them. CDR3 nucleotide sequence: TGCGCCAGCAGCCAAGGCCCCGATAACTATGGCTACACCTTC. Its translation is CASSQGPDNYGYTF.

The V call is TRBV10-1, the J call TRBJ2-7; possible D gene TRBD1, 5 bases. Germline values: CDR1 WNHNN, CDR2 SYGVQD (reference sequence). V lost 3 bases to trimming and J lost 5 bases, with 14 bases between them. The CDR3 has 14 residues. The CDR3 loop reads CASSDSGIVNEQYF. In nucleotides, the CDR3 is TGCGCCAGCAGTGATTCAGGGATAGTGAACGAGCAGTACTTC.